These 24 T cell receptor beta chains share one sample of origin, sequenced in a study of T cells in Graves' hyperthyroidism and ophthalmopathy. It was RNA transcripts that yielded the amplified TCR beta CDR3 regions. HTBI primers were used for first-round RT-PCR of the TCR CDR3. Using its own MiXCR run on the multiplex PCR reads, TCRdb lists one record per CDR3 protein. The table lists nearly 600,000 distinct CDR3 sequences, roughly 14% of them singletons. The sample comprised blood. Every receptor here comes from a woman aged 25 to 39 with Graves' hyperthyroidism that later progressed to Graves' ophthalmopathy.

The sample holds many counts of this clonotype. CDR3 sequence: CASSHSDTIYF. Written as DNA, the CDR3 is TGTGCCAGCAGCCACTCGGACACCATATATTTT. This chain links TRBV14 with TRBJ1-3; no definite D call. CDR1 and CDR2 from the germline V gene are SGHDN and FVKESK. The V gene lost 3 bases and the J gene lost 8 bases, with 5 bases spanning the gap. There are 11 residues in the CDR3.

As to this clonotype: Relative to the germline gene, one junction end is altered; a read error may explain this. V gene TRBV9 combines with J gene TRBJ2-2; D possibly corresponds to TRBD2 (5 bases). The CDR3 is made up of 14 amino acids. Germline V gives CDR1 SGDLS, CDR2 YYNGEE. The CDR3 DNA reads TGTGCCAGCAGCGAATCCGGGATTTCCGGGGAGCTGTCTTTT. This encodes CASSESGISGELSF.

The table lists this clonotype with a count of one. The V gene is TRBV30, the J gene TRBJ2-2; 8 bases map to TRBD1. The germline gives CDR1 GTSNPN, CDR2 SVGIG (reference sequence). This CDR3 comprises 14 residues. V shed 1 base, J shed 6 bases, and the junction held 4 bases outside the gene matches. The CDR3 DNA is TGTGCCTGGAGTGCGCTACAGGGGGCCGGGGAGCTGTTTTTT. It yields the protein CAWSALQGAGELFF.

Many counts were recorded for this clonotype. This chain connects TRBV10-3 to TRBJ2-3; D unresolved. CDR3 length: 15 residues. Between the trimmed V and J ends, which lost 0 bases and 4 bases, there was a span of 11 bases. Germline V lookup: CDR1 ENHRY, CDR2 SYGVKD. The CDR3 reads CAISESTGSADTQYF. CDR3 sequence (DNA): TGTGCCATCAGTGAGTCGACTGGATCCGCAGATACGCAGTATTTT.

This clonotype occurred many times. J is TRBJ2-3 and V is TRBV6-1; the D gene is possibly TRBD1 (6 bases). This CDR3 is built from 15 residues. CDR1 is MNHNS, CDR2 SASEGT, per germline. V lost 2 bases to trimming and J lost 3 bases, with 12 bases between them. DNA for the CDR3: TGTGCCAGCAGTGAAAGGCCAGGGGCTACAGATACGCAGTATTTT. Protein sequence: CASSERPGATDTQYF.

This clonotype has only a few counts. The chain couples TRBV5-1 to TRBJ2-3, with unresolved D. The germline V gene has CDR1 SGHRS and CDR2 YFSETQ. The V gene lost 1 base and the J gene lost 0 bases, with 9 bases spanning the gap. The CDR3 covers 15 residues. The CDR3 nucleotides are TGCGCCAGCAGCTTGACCGGGCAAAGCACAGATACGCAGTATTTT. As protein: CASSLTGQSTDTQYF. The full variable domain, with the rest looked up from reference TRBV5-1 and TRBJ2-3, is KAGVTQTPRYLIKTRGQQVTLSCSPISGHRSVSWYQQTPGQGLQFLFEYFSETQRNKGNFPGRFSGRQFSNSRSEMNVSTLELGDSALYLCASSLTGQSTDTQYFGPGTRLTVL.

This clonotype was observed at least ten times. The chain is built from TRBV6-1 and TRBJ2-1, with D unresolved. CDR1 MNHNS and CDR2 SASEGT come from the germline V gene. The CDR3 loop spans 13 amino acids. Trimming took off 4 bases at V and 9 bases at J, with 13 bases between the two ends. CDR3 region: CASSGSRLTEQFF. CDR3 bases: TGTGCCAGCAGTGGTAGCCGCTTGACTGAGCAGTTCTTC.

Ten or more counts support this clonotype. This chain joins TRBV27 and TRBJ1-2; the match to TRBD1 covers 7 bases. The CDR3 runs to 12 residues. CDR1 is MNHEY and CDR2 is SMNVEV in the germline V gene (reference sequence). J lost 6 bases, V lost 6 bases, and 4 bases had no gene match. The CDR3 reads CASRRGGHGYTF. The CDR3 DNA sequence: TGTGCCAGCAGAAGAGGGGGCCATGGCTACACCTTC.

This clonotype showed up many times. The chain carries TRBV24-1 and TRBJ2-1, with 8 bases lining up with TRBD2. Germline lookup yields CDR1 KGHDR and CDR2 SFDVKD. Trimming took 1 base from V and 1 from J; bases not matched to a gene: 5. The CDR3 runs 17 residues. CDR3 amino acids: CATSDLNSGKSYNEQFF. The CDR3 DNA follows: TGTGCCACCAGTGATTTAAATAGCGGGAAATCCTACAATGAGCAGTTCTTC.

This clonotype was found a few times. The gene calls are TRBV27 and TRBJ2-2; 7 nucleotides line up with TRBD1. The CDR3 is 11 residues long. The trim removed 10 bases at V and 10 bases at J, leaving 6 bases unmatched. Germline V gene data show CDR1 as MNHEY and CDR2 as SMNVEV (reference sequence). The CDR3 sequence is CAIKTGTELFF. The CDR3 DNA follows: TGTGCCATTAAGACAGGGACGGAGCTGTTTTTT.

This clonotype occurred a few times. V and J are TRBV10-3 and TRBJ1-5; D ambiguous. Germline V gene lookup returns CDR1 ENHRY and CDR2 SYGVKD. V was shortened by 2 bases and J by 3 bases, with 14 bases between the two germline ends. This CDR3 region has 16 residues. The CDR3 DNA follows: TGTGCCATCAGTGAGAGTCGAGGGCAGTTCAATCAGCCCCAGCATTTT. It is translated as CAISESRGQFNQPQHF.

In its sample, this clonotype was seen a few times. The chain couples TRBV4-1 to TRBJ1-6, with D possibly matching TRBD1 (5 bases). The germline V and J ends were trimmed by 6 bases and 2 bases, with 14 bases remaining between them. This CDR3 has 16 residues. Germline V gene data show CDR1 as MGHRA and CDR2 as YSYEKL. The CDR3 region is CASRNGRDPYNSPLHF. CDR3 nucleotides: TGCGCCAGCAGAAATGGCAGGGACCCCTATAATTCACCCCTCCACTTT.

This clonotype was seen more than once but under ten times. The chain combines TRBV20-1 with TRBJ2-7; 10 nucleotides line up with TRBD1. The CDR3 is 15 residues long. V shed 6 bases, J shed 3 bases, and the junction held 11 bases outside the gene matches. The germline CDR1 and CDR2 sequences are DFQATT and SNEGSKA (reference sequence). The CDR3 sequence is CSAQTPGQGNYEQYF. Here the CDR3 DNA reads TGCAGTGCCCAAACCCCGGGACAGGGGAACTACGAGCAGTACTTC.

The chain uses TRBV19 and TRBJ1-5, with 8 bases matching TRBD1. The CDR3 covers 17 residues. The trim removed 2 bases at V and 6 bases at J, leaving 12 bases unmatched. In germline, CDR1 is LNHDA, CDR2 SQIVND (reference sequence). CDR3 residues: CASSITTGGWLGQPQHF. In nucleotides, the CDR3 is TGTGCCAGTAGTATAACTACAGGGGGATGGCTGGGTCAGCCCCAGCATTTT.

This clonotype came up a few times. The chain is built from TRBV19 and TRBJ2-7, with D perhaps being TRBD1 or TRBD2 (5 bases each). The CDR3 is 16 amino acids. Germline V lookup: CDR1 LNHDA, CDR2 SQIVND (reference sequence). Trimming removed 6 bases at V and 2 bases at J, with 20 bases between. This chain's CDR3 is CASRDGTTDQTYEQYF. The CDR3 bases are TGTGCCAGTAGAGATGGGACCACAGACCAAACCTACGAGCAGTACTTC.

This clonotype has a count of ten or more. The CDR3 loop is CAISEGQETFHEQYF. The CDR3 DNA is TGTGCCATCAGTGAAGGACAGGAGACATTCCACGAGCAGTACTTC. The chain employs TRBV10-3 and TRBJ2-7; TRBD1 matches at 7 bases. V was clipped by 3 bases and J by 5 bases; unmatched bases: 10. Germline CDR1 reads ENHRY; CDR2 reads SYGVKD. The CDR3 contains 15 residues.

The table lists this clonotype with a few counts. The rearrangement links TRBV6-1 to TRBJ1-1; D remains unclear. The CDR3 totals 15 residues. Germline lookup yields CDR1 MNHNS and CDR2 SASEGT. V gave up 6 bases and J gave up 5 bases, with 19 bases separating them. CDR3 in amino acids: CASSRPVDRETEAFF. Written as DNA, the CDR3 is TGTGCCAGCAGCCGACCGGTTGATAGGGAAACTGAAGCTTTCTTT.

This clonotype was seen at least ten times. The V call is TRBV27, the J call TRBJ2-2, with D perhaps TRBD1 (5 bases). The germline CDR1 and CDR2 sequences are MNHEY and SMNVEV (reference sequence). The CDR3 length is 16 residues. With 2 bases removed from V and 0 bases from J, the gap between germline ends came to 10 bases. This CDR3 reads CASSLRATANTGELFF. The CDR3 DNA reads as TGTGCCAGCAGTTTAAGGGCGACAGCGAACACCGGGGAGCTGTTTTTT.

This clonotype was counted only a few times. V usage is TRBV9 and J usage is TRBJ2-7; D is possibly TRBD1 (6 bases). The CDR3 runs 14 residues. In germline, CDR1 is SGDLS, CDR2 YYNGEE. Trimming pared 3 bases from V and 4 bases from J, leaving 14 bases between. In DNA, the CDR3 is TGTGCCAGCAGCGCCGGGGACAAGCTATACGAGCAGTACTTC. This codes for CASSAGDKLYEQYF.

The chain recombines TRBV20-1 with TRBJ2-7; 8 bases map to TRBD2. The CDR3 is made up of 14 amino acids. Germline-derived CDR1 and CDR2 are DFQATT and SNEGSKA (reference sequence). V trimming: 4 bases; J trimming: 3 bases; junction bases outside the gene matches: 8. CDR3 DNA sequence: TGCAGTGCTATGGAGACTAGCGCTTTCTACGAGCAGTACTTC. Its translation: CSAMETSAFYEQYF.

This clonotype was counted ten times or more. The rearrangement links TRBV30 to TRBJ1-2; tentatively, D is TRBD1 (6 bases). Trimming pared 2 bases from V and 8 bases from J, leaving 15 bases between. Germline V CDR1 and CDR2: GTSNPN, SVGIG (reference sequence). The CDR3 extends over 13 amino acids. The CDR3 protein is CAWSLPTGSGYTF. CDR3 DNA: TGTGCCTGGAGTTTGCCCACAGGGAGCGGCTACACCTTC.

This clonotype was seen repeatedly, ten times or more. V gene TRBV29-1 combines with J gene TRBJ2-3; D not resolved. There are 11 residues in the CDR3. Germline V CDR1 and CDR2: SQVTM, ANQGSEA. V was pared by 6 bases and J by 0 bases, with 4 bases between. CDR3 sequence reads: CSVESTDTQYF. The CDR3 bases are TGCAGCGTCGAAAGCACAGATACGCAGTATTTT.

This clonotype was detected many times. V usage is TRBV24-1 and J usage is TRBJ1-5; TRBD1 matches at 8 bases. CDR1 KGHDR and CDR2 SFDVKD come from the germline V gene. J gave up 4 bases and V 5 bases, and 6 bases lay outside the gene matches. The length of the CDR3 is 15 residues. CDR3 sequence (DNA): TGTGCCACCAGTGCGGCAGGGGGCTTGAATCAGCCCCAGCATTTT. Amino acids: CATSAAGGLNQPQHF.

This clonotype was counted between two and nine times. This chain uses TRBV18 with TRBJ2-3, with TRBD2 identical over 12 bases. CDR3 length equals 18 residues. Germline V gene data show CDR1 as KGHSH and CDR2 as LQKENI. Losses at the gene ends were 3 bases for V and 1 base for J; bases not matched to a gene: 8. CDR3: CASSPPFGLAGRTDTQYF. Written as DNA, the CDR3 is TGTGCCAGCTCACCTCCCTTTGGACTAGCGGGACGCACAGATACGCAGTATTTT.